These T cell receptor beta chains were read from a single sample in a study of T cell responses to AZD1222 COVID-19 vaccine. TCRdb's table, derived via immunoSEQ multiplex PCR, lists solely in-frame clones and lacks some. The table has approximately 150,000 clones, roughly nine tenths seen once. The sequencing used peripheral blood, collected 28 days after the second AZD1222 dose. Source of these receptors: an adult who received the AZD1222 COVID-19 vaccine. Each CDR3 is given without its conserved first and last residue. Fields, in order: D gene, V gene, CDR3 protein. The D gene is left open where the match is weak.

. TRBV14 ASSQDDYGWAF
TRBD2 TRBV4-1 ASSQVKTSGMDEQY
. TRBV20-1 SASVRDGPIPGNTIY
TRBD1 TRBV19 ASSTTGGSQPQH
. TRBV9 ASSVENQTPPRNTIY
TRBD2 TRBV6-2/TRBV6-3 ASSYRSGGQETQY
. TRBV27 ASSLSSGQANEAF
. TRBV7-3 ASSFGNTEAF
TRBD1 TRBV6-2/TRBV6-3 ASSTGQGFNNEQF
. TRBV27 ASSLSWARGSPLH
. TRBV7-2 ASSLAPSSYNEQF
. TRBV6-1 ASSEAEDTSPIRPQH
. TRBV5-1 ASTPGGEHGYT
. TRBV19 ASSMWDGYT
. TRBV27 ASPESGSSNQPQH
. TRBV6-2/TRBV6-3 ASSYDTGRVGYT
. TRBV11-1 ASSLDRQWGQY
. TRBV9 ASSVGRLRNTIY
TRBD2 TRBV27 ASSLGSGGAGELF
. TRBV5-1 ASSFKDRNSGNTIY
TRBD1 TRBV6-6 ASSLDRGSYEQY
. TRBV5-1 ASSLAGNTGELF
. TRBV9 ASSAGGRNSGGYT
. TRBV3-1/TRBV3-2 ASSQDSLRLAGANVLT
TRBD1 TRBV25-1 ASSESQGAQQY
. TRBV15 ATSRDYNEDTQY
. TRBV27 ASTYSRANTGELF
. TRBV19 ASSASRGEYNEQF
. TRBV19 ASSIEDHSGRTAEAF
TRBD2 TRBV5-4 ASRGGLGGGALETQY
. TRBV6-5 ATRNSGGGGYT
. TRBV29-1 SVQSWAQETQY